A single sample gave rise to the 4 T cell receptor beta chains below, sequenced in a study of breast tumors, draining lymph nodes, adjacent tissues. Using its own MiXCR run on the multiplex PCR reads, TCRdb lists one record per CDR3 protein. The table includes more than 100,000 distinct CDR3 sequences, more than 20% detected once. Breast cancer patients provided tissue from their axillary draining lymph nodes. Sequenced input: axillary lymph node tissue. All receptors come from a female donor with breast cancer. Some clones in this sample may be carry-over from other donors' samples.

This clonotype was seen ten or more times. The CDR3: CASMGSNHQPQHF. In DNA, the CDR3 is TGTGCCAGCATGGGCAGCAACCATCAGCCCCAGCATTTT. The chain has TRBV2 and TRBJ1-5; the D is unclear. The CDR3 totals 13 residues. Germline lookup yields CDR1 SNHLY and CDR2 FYNNEI. V shed 7 bases and J shed 5 bases, with 12 bases lying between them.

The chain recombines TRBV2 with TRBJ2-7; 9 bases are a match to TRBD1. The CDR3 is 14 residues long. J lost 5 bases, V lost 6 bases, and 8 bases had no gene match. Germline V gene lookup returns CDR1 SNHLY and CDR2 FYNNEI. The CDR3 coding sequence is TGTGCCAGCAGAACTCCGGGACAGGGTAACGAGCAGTACTTC. Amino acids: CASRTPGQGNEQYF.

This clonotype appeared many times. J is TRBJ2-5 and V is TRBV2; 12 nucleotides align to TRBD1. This CDR3 region has 15 residues. The V gene's germline CDR1 is SNHLY and CDR2 FYNNEI. Trimming cost V 4 bases and J 4 bases; bases outside gene matches: 4. CDR3 loop: CASSGDRGRLETQYF. As DNA, the CDR3 is TGTGCCAGCAGTGGGGACAGGGGGCGGTTAGAGACCCAGTACTTC.

The chain recombines TRBV5-6 with TRBJ2-7, with 7 bases that match TRBD1. V shed 0 bases, J shed 9 bases, and the junction held 3 bases outside the gene matches. Germline values: CDR1 SGHDT, CDR2 YYEEEE. The CDR3 contains 12 residues. This CDR3 reads CASSLGGGGQYF. CDR3 coding DNA: TGTGCCAGCAGCTTGGGAGGGGGCGGGCAGTACTTC.